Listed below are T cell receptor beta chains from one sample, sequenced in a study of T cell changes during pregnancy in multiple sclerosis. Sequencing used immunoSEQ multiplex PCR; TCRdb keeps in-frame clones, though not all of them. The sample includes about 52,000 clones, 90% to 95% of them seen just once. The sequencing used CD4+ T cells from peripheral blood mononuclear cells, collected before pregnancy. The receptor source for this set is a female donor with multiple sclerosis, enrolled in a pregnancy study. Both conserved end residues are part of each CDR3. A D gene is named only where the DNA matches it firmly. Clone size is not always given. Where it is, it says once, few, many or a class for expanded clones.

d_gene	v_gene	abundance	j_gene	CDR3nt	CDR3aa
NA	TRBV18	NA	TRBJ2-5	TGTGCCAGCTCACCAGAGCCTCTCACCCAGTACTTC	CASSPEPLTQYF
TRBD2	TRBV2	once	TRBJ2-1	TGTGCCAGCGAAGCGGGAGTCCCCTACAATGAGCAGTTCTTC	CASEAGVPYNEQFF
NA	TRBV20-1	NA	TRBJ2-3	TGCAGTGCTAGCGTCCCAGATACGCAGTATTTT	CSASVPDTQYF
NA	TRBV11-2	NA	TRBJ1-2	TGTGCCAGCAGCCTAGGAGCGGGGGCAGTCTATGGCTACACCTTC	CASSLGAGAVYGYTF
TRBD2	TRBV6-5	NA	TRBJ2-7	TGTGCCAGCAGTTACTCTCCGGGACTAGCGGCCTACGAGCAGTACTTC	CASSYSPGLAAYEQYF
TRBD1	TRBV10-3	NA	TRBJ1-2	TGTGCCATCAGTATTTGGACAGGGGGTGACTATGGCTACACCTTC	CAISIWTGGDYGYTF
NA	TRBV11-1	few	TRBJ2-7	TGTGCCAGCAGCTCAATTCTCCGGGGAGTTGGCGAGCAGTACTTC	CASSSILRGVGEQYF
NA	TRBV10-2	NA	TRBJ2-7	TGCGCCAGCAGTGGGGCAGGGGTCGACGAGCAGTACTTC	CASSGAGVDEQYF
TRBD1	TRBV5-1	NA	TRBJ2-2	TGCGCCAGCAGCTCGAGCACAGGGGGCGCGTTTGGCGGGGAGCTGTTTTTT	CASSSSTGGAFGGELFF
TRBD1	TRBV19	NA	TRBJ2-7	TGTGCCAGTAGTTCGACAGGGGGCAGGTCCTACGAGCAGTACTTC	CASSSTGGRSYEQYF
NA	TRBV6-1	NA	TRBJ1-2	TGTGCCAGCAGGGGTGACAGTGTCAATGGCTACACCTTC	CASRGDSVNGYTF
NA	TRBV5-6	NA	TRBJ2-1	TGTGCCAGCAGCGACATAACAAGGACTGGGATCAATGAGCAGTTCTTC	CASSDITRTGINEQFF